Below are 6 T cell receptor beta chains sequenced from a single sample in a study of T cells in Graves' hyperthyroidism and ophthalmopathy. Researchers took RNA transcripts and amplified the TCR beta CDR3 regions from them. When the TCR CDR3 underwent first-round RT-PCR, the HTBI primer set was used. TCRdb itself ran the multiplex PCR reads through MiXCR, one entry per CDR3 protein. The sample lists nearly 600,000 distinct CDR3 sequences, approximately 14% occurring once. Sequenced: blood. These receptors were obtained from a woman between 18 and 29 years old with Graves' ophthalmopathy.

This clonotype was counted only a few times. V is TRBV24-1 and J is TRBJ2-7, with TRBD2 matching over 10 bases. The CDR3 spans 13 residues. Germline trimming cut 10 bases from V and 3 bases from J; bases unmatched to any gene: 5. Germline values: CDR1 KGHDR, CDR2 SFDVKD. DNA of the CDR3: TGTGCCACTAGCCTAGCGGGAGACTACGAGCAGTACTTC. Translated: CATSLAGDYEQYF.

This clonotype came up many times. V is TRBV9 and J is TRBJ2-2; D is perhaps TRBD2 (6 bases). CDR1 is SGDLS, CDR2 YYNGEE, per germline. V lost 5 bases and J 6 bases, leaving 14 bases between the germline ends. The CDR3 spans 14 residues. Written as DNA, the CDR3 is TGTGCCAGCAGTACCTTCGGCGGGGCCGGGGAGCTGTTTTTT. Protein sequence: CASSTFGGAGELFF.

This clonotype was observed many times. This chain uses TRBV12-3 or TRBV12-4 with TRBJ2-1; TRBD2 matches at 12 bases. V was clipped by 1 base and J by 9 bases; unmatched bases: 4. CDR3 size: 15 residues. CDR3 residues: CASSLGLAGVSEQFF. The CDR3 bases are TGTGCCAGCAGTTTAGGACTAGCGGGAGTGAGTGAGCAGTTCTTC.

This clonotype appeared many times. J is TRBJ2-3 and V is TRBV6-5, with 7 bases matching TRBD1. The trim removed 4 bases at V and 1 base at J, leaving 8 bases unmatched. The CDR3 loop spans 16 amino acids. Germline V gene data show CDR1 as MNHEY and CDR2 as SVGAGI. DNA of the CDR3: TGTGCCAGCAGTTCGGCAGGGGGAAGGGGCACAGATACGCAGTATTTT. Its translation is CASSSAGGRGTDTQYF.

In its sample, this clonotype was seen many times. The CDR3: CASSLIPGYNEQFF. As DNA, the CDR3 is TGTGCCAGCAGCTTAATCCCCGGGTACAATGAGCAGTTCTTC. The rearrangement uses TRBV7-2 and TRBJ2-1, with no clear D. Germline loops: CDR1 SGHTA, CDR2 FQGNSA. V lost 2 bases to trimming and J lost 4 bases, with 9 bases between them. CDR3 length equals 14 residues.

Note on this clonotype: One junction end disagrees with the germline gene, perhaps due to a read error. For the CDR3, the DNA is TGTGCCAGCAGTGACGTGGCTAGCGGCACATATACGCAGTATTTT. This sequence encodes CASSDVASGTYTQYF. The chain links TRBV6-4 to TRBJ2-3; 7 nucleotides agree with TRBD2. Germline values: CDR1 MRHNA, CDR2 SNTAGT. The CDR3 has 15 amino acids.